The clone carrying this T cell receptor beta chain came up a few times. The data stem from a study of blood T cell repertoires in COVID-19. Study context: Spain, Italy and the United States supplied samples that represented acute and convalescent COVID-19. T cells, B-cell-depleted T cells, or PBMCs provided the cDNA or gDNA that served as material.

The authors' processing: Scientists estimated how many nucleated cells there were by amplifying reference gene primers. The method was immunoSEQ multiplex PCR; TCRdb's version includes in-frame clones alone and lacks a portion of them. The D gene and trimming were derived from the DNA, and the V and J assignments and clone size from that table. Among some 73,000 clones listed, roughly 84% were seen once. The V end was cut by 5 bases, the J end by 1 base, with 18 bases between. CDR1 and CDR2 (germline): SEHNR, FQNEAQ (reference sequence). The CDR3 has 17 residues. The rearrangement links TRBV7-9 to TRBJ2-1; a possible D gene is TRBD1 (6 bases). Sequencing input: peripheral blood. This clonotype was obtained from a human donor in a cohort sampled during active COVID-19. The chain's CDR3 is CASSLYRQVGSYNEQFF. The CDR3 DNA is TGTGCCAGCAGCCTTTACCGACAGGTGGGGTCCTACAATGAGCAGTTCTTC.